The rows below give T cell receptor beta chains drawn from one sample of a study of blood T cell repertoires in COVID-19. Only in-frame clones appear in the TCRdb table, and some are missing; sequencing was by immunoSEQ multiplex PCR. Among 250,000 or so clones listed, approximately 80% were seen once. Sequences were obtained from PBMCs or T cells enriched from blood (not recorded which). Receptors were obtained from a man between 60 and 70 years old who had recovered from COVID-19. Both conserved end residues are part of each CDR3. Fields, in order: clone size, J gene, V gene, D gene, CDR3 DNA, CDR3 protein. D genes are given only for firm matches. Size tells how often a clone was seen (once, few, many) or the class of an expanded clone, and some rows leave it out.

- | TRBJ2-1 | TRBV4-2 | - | TGTGCCAGCAGCCCCAGGGTCTCCTACAATGAGCAGTTCTTC | CASSPRVSYNEQFF
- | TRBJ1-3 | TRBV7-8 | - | TGTGCCAGCAGCTCGAGTCGGGATGGAAACACCATATATTTT | CASSSSRDGNTIYF
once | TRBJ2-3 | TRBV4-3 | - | TGCGCCAGCAGCCAAGAGCCGGGTCGCGGGACAGATACGCAGTATTTT | CASSQEPGRGTDTQYF
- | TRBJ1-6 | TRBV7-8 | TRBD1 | TGTGCCAGCAGCTTTGCCCATCCAGGACAGGCAATTAATTCACCCCTCCACTTT | CASSFAHPGQAINSPLHF
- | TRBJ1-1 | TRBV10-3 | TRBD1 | TGTGCCATCAGTGACCAGACAGGGGGGACTGAAGCTTTCTTT | CAISDQTGGTEAFF
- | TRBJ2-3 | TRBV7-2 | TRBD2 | TGTGCCAGCAGCTTGGGGGTTAGCGGGGGTGGCACAGATACGCAGTATTTT | CASSLGVSGGGTDTQYF
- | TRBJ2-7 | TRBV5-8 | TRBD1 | TGTGCCAGCAGCACCCGGACAGGGGGTGTCGACGAGCAGTACTTC | CASSTRTGGVDEQYF
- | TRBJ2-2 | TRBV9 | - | TGTGCCAGCAGCCCACGGACAGCCACCGGGGAGCTGTTTTTT | CASSPRTATGELFF
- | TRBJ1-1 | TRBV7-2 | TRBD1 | TGTGCCAGCAGCTTGGGGACAGCTTACCATGAAGCTTTCTTT | CASSLGTAYHEAFF
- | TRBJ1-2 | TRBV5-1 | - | TGCGCCAGCAGCCCCGACGGGTTCCCGGCTAACTATGGCTACACCTTC | CASSPDGFPANYGYTF
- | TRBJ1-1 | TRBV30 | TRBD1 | TGTGCCTGGAGTTCAGGGGGCAAGAACACTGAAGCTTTCTTT | CAWSSGGKNTEAFF
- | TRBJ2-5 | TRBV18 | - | TGTGCCAGCTCACCAAGGACAAGACAAGAGACCCAGTACTTC | CASSPRTRQETQYF
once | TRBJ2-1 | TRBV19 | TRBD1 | TGTGCCAGTACAACCGGGACAGCTTACAATGAGCAGTTCTTC | CASTTGTAYNEQFF
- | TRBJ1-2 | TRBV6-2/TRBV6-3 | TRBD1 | TGTGCCAGCAGTTACCTCGGGACAGGGGACTATGGCTACACCTTC | CASSYLGTGDYGYTF
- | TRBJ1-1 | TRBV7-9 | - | TGTGCCAGCACCTCATTGACTGTCACTGAAGCTTTCTTT | CASTSLTVTEAFF
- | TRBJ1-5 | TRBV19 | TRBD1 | TGTGCCAGTAGTACACAGGGGGGGTTGGCTCAGCCCCAGCATTTT | CASSTQGGLAQPQHF
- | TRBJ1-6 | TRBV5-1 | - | TGCGCCAGCAGCCTAGGTACTACAGGGATCTATAATTCACCCCTCCACTTT | CASSLGTTGIYNSPLHF
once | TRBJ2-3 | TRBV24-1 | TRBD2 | TGTGCCACCAGTGACCCTGGACTAGCGGGGGGGACAGATACGCAGTATTTT | CATSDPGLAGGTDTQYF
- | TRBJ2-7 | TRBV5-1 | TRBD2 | TGCGCCAGCAGTCCCCCGGGGGGGCTCGAGCAGTACTTC | CASSPPGGLEQYF
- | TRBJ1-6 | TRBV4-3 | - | TGCGCCAGCAGCCTTCAGGAAGGGGATAATTCACCCCTCCACTTT | CASSLQEGDNSPLHF
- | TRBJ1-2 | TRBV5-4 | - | TGTGCCAGCAGCTTGGAGGGTCCACAGGCCTATGGCTACACCTTC | CASSLEGPQAYGYTF
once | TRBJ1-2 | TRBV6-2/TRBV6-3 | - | TGTGCCGGCAGCGAACAGGGCCACCCTAACTATGGCTACACCTTC | CAGSEQGHPNYGYTF
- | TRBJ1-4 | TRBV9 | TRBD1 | TGTGCCAGCAGCCTCGGGACAGTATCTGAAAAACTGTTTTTT | CASSLGTVSEKLFF
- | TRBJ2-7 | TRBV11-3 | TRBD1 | TGTGCCAGCAGCTTAGATCGAGTAGGGGGCCAGGGAACCTACGAGCAGTACTTC | CASSLDRVGGQGTYEQYF
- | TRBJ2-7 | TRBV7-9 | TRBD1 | TGTGCCAGCAGCCCGGGGACAGGGACCCACGAGCAGTACTTC | CASSPGTGTHEQYF
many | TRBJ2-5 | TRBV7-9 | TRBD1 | TGTGCCAGCAGCCCCGAACAGGGGGCAGCCTGGACCCAGTACTTC | CASSPEQGAAWTQYF
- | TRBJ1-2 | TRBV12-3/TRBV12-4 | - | TGTGCCAGCAGGGGGCCTAGGGGCGGTGGCTACACCTTC | CASRGPRGGGYTF
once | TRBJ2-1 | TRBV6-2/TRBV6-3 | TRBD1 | TGTGCCAGCAGTGACAGGGGTCCCCGCTCCTACAATGAGCAGTTCTTC | CASSDRGPRSYNEQFF
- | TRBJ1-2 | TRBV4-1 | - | TGCGCCAGCAGCTCCGTGGCCCACGATTACCCTAACTATGGCTACACCTTC | CASSSVAHDYPNYGYTF
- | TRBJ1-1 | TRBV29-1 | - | TGCAGCGTCGGGGTGAACACTGAAGCTTTCTTT | CSVGVNTEAFF
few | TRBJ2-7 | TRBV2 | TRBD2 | TGTGCCAGCAGTGAAGCTCCTCTAGCGGGGGCCTCCTACGAGCAGTACTTC | CASSEAPLAGASYEQYF
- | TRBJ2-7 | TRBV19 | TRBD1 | TGTGCCAGTAGTGGGGGACAGGCCTTCTACGAGCAGTACTTC | CASSGGQAFYEQYF
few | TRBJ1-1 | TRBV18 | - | TGTGCCAGCTCACCAGACAGGTCGGGAACTTTCTTT | CASSPDRSGTFF
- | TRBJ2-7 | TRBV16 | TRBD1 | TGTGCCAGCAGCCAGACACCGGGACAGGGGATCCCCTACGAGCAGTACTTC | CASSQTPGQGIPYEQYF
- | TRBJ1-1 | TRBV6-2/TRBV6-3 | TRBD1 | TGTGCCAGCAGTTCCGACAGGGCGGAGGGGACGCGGACTGAAGCTTTCTTT | CASSSDRAEGTRTEAFF
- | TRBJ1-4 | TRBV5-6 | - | TGTGCCAGCAGCTTACAACAGACAAATGAAAAACTGTTTTTT | CASSLQQTNEKLFF